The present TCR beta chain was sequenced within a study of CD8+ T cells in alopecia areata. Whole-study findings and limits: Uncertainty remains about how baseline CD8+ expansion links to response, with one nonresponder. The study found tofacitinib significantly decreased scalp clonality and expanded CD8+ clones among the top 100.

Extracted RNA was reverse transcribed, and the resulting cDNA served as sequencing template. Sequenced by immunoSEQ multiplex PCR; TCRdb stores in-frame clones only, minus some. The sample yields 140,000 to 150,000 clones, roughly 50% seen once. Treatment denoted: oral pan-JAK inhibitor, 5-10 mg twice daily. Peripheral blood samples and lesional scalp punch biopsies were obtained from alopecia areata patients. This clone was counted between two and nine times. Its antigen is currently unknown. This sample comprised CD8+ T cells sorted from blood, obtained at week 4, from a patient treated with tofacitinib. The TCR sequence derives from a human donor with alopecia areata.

CDR3 in DNA: TGCGCCAGCAGTGAGGCTAGCACAGATACGCAGTATTTT. Residues: CASSEASTDTQYF. This chain joins TRBV10-2 and TRBJ2-3; no definite D call. The CDR3 sequence is 13 residues long. Per the germline V gene, CDR1 is WSHSY and CDR2 is SAAADI. V was clipped by 2 bases and J by 0 bases, with 3 bases between them.